This entry features one T cell receptor beta chain sequence. This sample is part of a study of blood T cell repertoires in COVID-19. Study summary: The United States, Italy and Spain supplied acute and convalescent COVID-19 samples. Nucleic acid was either cDNA or gDNA, and it came from T cells, B-cell-depleted T cells, or PBMCs.

Original handling: How many nucleated cells were present was estimated from reference gene primer amplification. The assay was immunoSEQ multiplex PCR, and TCRdb's table has in-frame clones only and misses some. V, J and clone size are those of that table, while D and trimming were read from the DNA. The table has roughly 120,000 clones, 85% to 90% seen once. The TCR originated in a woman aged 45-65 years with active or convalescent COVID-19. Source material: peripheral blood.

The CDR3 reads CASGDRGRYEQYF. The CDR3 DNA is TGTGCCTCCGGGGACAGGGGGCGATACGAGCAGTACTTC. This chain uses TRBV19 with TRBJ2-7; 12 positions agree with TRBD1. After removal of 11 bases from V and 4 bases from J, the junction contained 6 bases not matched to a gene. CDR3 length: 13 amino acids. CDR1 is LNHDA and CDR2 is SQIVND in the germline V gene (reference sequence).